This entry features one T cell receptor (beta chain) sequence. These data are taken from a study of blood T cell repertoires in COVID-19. This CDR3 has 16 residues. CDR1 is SGHRS and CDR2 is YFSETQ in the germline V gene. The junction had 10 bases not matched to a gene; V was cut back by 2 bases and J by 4 bases. The authors' processing: Amplifying reference gene primers gave estimates of nucleated cell counts. Some clones are missing from TCRdb's copy, which holds only in-frame ones; the method was immunoSEQ multiplex PCR. That table gives V, J and clone size, and the DNA gave D and trimming. The table records under 250,000 clones, roughly four fifths of them present only once.

The V call is TRBV5-1, the J call TRBJ2-3; the match to TRBD1 covers 7 bases. Sequenced input: peripheral blood. The source of this sequence is a woman between 65 and 79 years old with acute or convalescent COVID-19. CDR3 DNA sequence: TGCGCCAGCAGCTTAGACAGGGAATTATTCGCAGATACGCAGTATTTT. It specifies CASSLDRELFADTQYF.